Listed below are T cell receptor beta chains from one sample, sequenced in a study of beta chain features in type 1 diabetes. The data were produced by immunoSEQ multiplex PCR, yet TCRdb's version contains in-frame clones alone and is incomplete. The sample holds over 650,000 clones, 11% to 15% seen once. What was sequenced was naive CD4+ T cells from blood. Every receptor here comes from a man between 18 and 29 years old with type 1 diabetes. CDR3s include the opening cysteine and the closing phenylalanine or tryptophan.

V gene: TRBV7-7; J gene: TRBJ2-5; CDR3 protein: CASSPTSGRGETQYF
V gene: TRBV4-1; J gene: TRBJ1-2; CDR3 protein: CASSQARDRGPYYGYTF
V gene: TRBV28; J gene: TRBJ2-7; CDR3 protein: CASSSTIRDRYF
V gene: TRBV30; J gene: TRBJ1-1; CDR3 protein: CAWSEGQGTEAFF
V gene: TRBV9; J gene: TRBJ2-7; CDR3 protein: CASSIGLENYEQYF
V gene: TRBV28; J gene: TRBJ2-7; CDR3 protein: CASSVTGTGEYF
V gene: TRBV9; J gene: TRBJ2-1; CDR3 protein: CASSGYREENNEQFF
V gene: TRBV29-1; J gene: TRBJ2-7; CDR3 protein: CSADGGGAYEQYF
V gene: TRBV2; J gene: TRBJ1-2; CDR3 protein: CASSEQGNGYTF
V gene: TRBV27; J gene: TRBJ1-1; CDR3 protein: CASRRGTNTEAFF
V gene: TRBV7-9; J gene: TRBJ2-2; CDR3 protein: CASSFTGGYTGELFF
V gene: TRBV23-1; J gene: TRBJ2-1; CDR3 protein: CASSQTLLAGEAISVGEQFF
V gene: TRBV29-1; J gene: TRBJ1-4; CDR3 protein: CSVCGVQANEKLFF
V gene: TRBV7-9; J gene: TRBJ1-2; CDR3 protein: CASSASPTATNYGYTF
V gene: TRBV5-6; J gene: TRBJ2-6; CDR3 protein: CASSRGGHASSGANVLTF
V gene: TRBV6-5; J gene: TRBJ1-1; CDR3 protein: CASSYLGQGAREAFF
V gene: TRBV7-8; J gene: TRBJ2-7; CDR3 protein: CASSHYRDRGHEQYF
V gene: TRBV7-2; J gene: TRBJ2-7; CDR3 protein: CASSLGPAPEYEQYF
V gene: TRBV4-1; J gene: TRBJ2-6; CDR3 protein: CASSQGPGVQSGANVLTF
V gene: TRBV14; J gene: TRBJ1-1; CDR3 protein: CASSVQENTEAFF
V gene: TRBV9; J gene: TRBJ1-2; CDR3 protein: CASSVAGGANYGYTF
V gene: TRBV19; J gene: TRBJ1-1; CDR3 protein: CASSVTGTGDTEAFF
V gene: TRBV5-4; J gene: TRBJ2-3; CDR3 protein: CASSLAQDTQYF
V gene: TRBV7-9; J gene: TRBJ2-5; CDR3 protein: CASTPLVSGGLQSQETQYF